These 10 T cell receptor beta chains share one sample of origin, sequenced in a study of T cells in women clearing cervical HPV infection. Profiled with immunoSEQ multiplex PCR; TCRdb holds only in-frame clones, not every one. This sample lists over 30,000 clones; its ten largest clones have 5.5% to 8%. Sequencing was carried out using blood buffy coat. These receptors came from a woman between 18 and 69 years old with a cervical HPV16 infection that either progressed to CIN3+ or cleared (not recorded which).

A remark on this clone: Coverage ceases 3 residues before the CDR3 finishes, and the germline J gene fills in the end. The chain couples TRBV5-1 to TRBJ2-3; D might be TRBD1 (5 bases). The ends were cut back, 0 bases at V and 6 bases at J, with 8 bases in the middle. Germline V gene lookup returns CDR1 SGHRS and CDR2 YFSETQ. The length of the CDR3 is 13 residues. The CDR3 bases that were read are TGCGCCAGCAGCTTGGGACAGACGGATACG. Protein product: CASSLGQTDT. The entire CDR3 protein is CASSLGQTDTQYF.

As regards this clone: The read comes to an end 3 residues before the CDR3 does, leaving the germline J gene to fill in the end. The V and J genes are TRBV6-1 and TRBJ1-4; no reliable D call. V lost 4 bases, J lost 0 bases, and 9 bases lay in between. The CDR3 has 15 amino acids. Germline V lookup: CDR1 MNHNS, CDR2 SASEGT. The CDR3 region is CASSATLATNEKLFF. CDR3 bases read: TGTGCCAGCAGTGCTACTCTAGCAACTAATGAAAAA.

Concerning this clone itself: The CDR3 end is not reached by the read, which stops 3 residues before it; the germline J gene fills it in. V is TRBV30 and J is TRBJ2-4; D may be TRBD1 (5 bases). The CDR3 runs to 13 residues. The germline CDR1 and CDR2 sequences are GTSNPN and SVGIG (reference sequence). This CDR3 reads CAWSETVNYGQYF. CDR3 DNA, as far as it was read: TGTGCCTGGAGTGAGACAGTTAACTATGGT.

In the case of this clone: The read gets to within 3 residues of the CDR3 end, and the germline J gene fills in the rest. The chain couples TRBV20-1 to TRBJ2-7, with 8 bases that match TRBD2. V trimming: 6 bases; J trimming: 4 bases; junction bases outside the gene matches: 5. Germline assignment: CDR1 DFQATT and CDR2 SNEGSKA (reference sequence). The CDR3 has 12 amino acids. The CDR3 is CSAGTSLYEQYF. The sequenced part of the CDR3 DNA is TGCAGTGCCGGGACTAGTTTGTACGAG.

Turning to this clone: The CDR3 extends 3 residues past the end of the read, so its final part is completed from the germline J gene. This chain joins TRBV20-1 and TRBJ2-2; 9 bases match TRBD1. Germline trimming cut 4 bases from V and 3 bases from J; bases unmatched to any gene: 3. CDR1 is DFQATT, CDR2 SNEGSKA, per germline (reference sequence). The CDR3 consists of 14 residues. Partial CDR3 DNA: TGCAGTGCTATGGGACAGGGAGACACCGGGGAG. Encoded protein: CSAMGQGDTGE. The entire CDR3 protein reads CSAMGQGDTGELFF.

Notes on this clone: The read finishes 3 residues shy of the CDR3 end, and the germline J gene is used to complete it. The rearrangement joins TRBV4-1 to TRBJ2-2; D unclear. The germline V gene has CDR1 MGHRA and CDR2 YSYEKL. There are 15 residues in the CDR3. The CDR3 DNA, read in part, is TGCGCCAGCAGCCAAGATCGAGACATGAATGAAAAG. Protein: CASSQDRDMNEK. The CDR3 reads in full as CASSQDRDMNEKLFF.

A remark on this clone: The read gets to within 3 residues of the CDR3 end, and the germline J gene fills in the rest. The chain joins TRBV6-1 to TRBJ2-7; D gene unclear. The CDR3 is 11 amino acids. V lost 1 base and J lost 6, with 4 bases in between. Germline assignment: CDR1 MNHNS and CDR2 SASEGT. CDR3 amino acids: CASSEEGEQYF. The sequenced CDR3 bases are TGTGCCAGCAGTGAAGAAGGCGAG.

As for this clone: The read ends 3 residues shy of where the CDR3 ends; the end is completed using the germline J gene. The chain recombines TRBV2 with TRBJ2-7; 7 bases are a match to TRBD2. The CDR3 spans 16 residues. V shed 6 bases and J 4 bases; nucleotides not matched to a gene: 15. Germline V gives CDR1 SNHLY, CDR2 FYNNEI. Here the CDR3 reads CASRTLGIAGFYEQYF. The CDR3 DNA, read in part, is TGTGCCAGCAGGACCCTGGGAATAGCGGGTTTTTACGAG.

Here the CDR3 reads CASSLGGGVTDTQYF. The covered CDR3 bases are TGTGCCAGCAGCTTAGGAGGGGGGGTCACAGATACG. V is TRBV7-3 and J is TRBJ2-3; tentatively, D is TRBD2 (7 bases). The DNA ends 3 residues before the CDR3 does, and the rest of the CDR3 is filled in from the germline J gene. Trimming removed 2 bases from V and 2 bases from J, with 11 bases in between. Germline V lookup: CDR1 SGHTA, CDR2 FQGTGA. The CDR3 covers 15 residues.

On this clone: Sequencing ends 3 residues short of the CDR3 end; the germline J gene provides the rest. The rearrangement uses TRBV7-6 and TRBJ2-2; D is possibly TRBD1 or TRBD2 (5 bases each). The CDR3 sequence is 13 residues long. Germline V gives CDR1 SGHVS, CDR2 FNYEAQ. The part of the CDR3 DNA that was read is TGTGCCAGCAGCTTCAGGGTGGGAGAAAAG. Translating gives CASSFRVGEK. The whole CDR3 protein reads CASSFRVGEKLFF. Using reference TRBV7-6 and TRBJ2-2 for the parts outside the CDR3, the full variable domain is GAGVSQSPRYKVTKRGQDVALRCDPISGHVSLYWYRQALGQGPEFLTYFNYEAQQDKSGLPNDRFSAERPEGSISTLTIQRTEQRDSAMYRCASSFRVGEKLFFGEGSRLTVL.